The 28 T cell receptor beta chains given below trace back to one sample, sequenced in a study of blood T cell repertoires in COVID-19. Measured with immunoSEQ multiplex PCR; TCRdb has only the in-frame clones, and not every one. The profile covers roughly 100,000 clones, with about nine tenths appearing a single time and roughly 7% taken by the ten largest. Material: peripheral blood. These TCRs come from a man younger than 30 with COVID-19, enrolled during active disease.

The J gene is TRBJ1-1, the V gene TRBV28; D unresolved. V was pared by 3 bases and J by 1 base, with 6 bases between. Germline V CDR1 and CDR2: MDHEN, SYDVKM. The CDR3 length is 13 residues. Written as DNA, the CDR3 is TGTGCCAGCAGTTTGTTGGCGAACACTGAAGCTTTCTTT. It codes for CASSLLANTEAFF.

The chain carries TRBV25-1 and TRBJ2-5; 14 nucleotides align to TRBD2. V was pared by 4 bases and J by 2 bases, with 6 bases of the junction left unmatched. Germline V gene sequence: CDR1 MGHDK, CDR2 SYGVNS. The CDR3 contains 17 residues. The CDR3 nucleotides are TGTGCCAGCAGTGGGGGACTAGCGGGAGTCGGGCAAGAGACCCAGTACTTC. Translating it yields CASSGGLAGVGQETQYF.

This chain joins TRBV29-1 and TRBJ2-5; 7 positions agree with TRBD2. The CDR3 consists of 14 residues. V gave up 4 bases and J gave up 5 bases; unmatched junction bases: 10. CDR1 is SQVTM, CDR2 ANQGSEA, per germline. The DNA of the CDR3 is TGCAGCGTTGGGGCGGGAGTAGGTTTGGAGACCCAGTACTTC. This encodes CSVGAGVGLETQYF.

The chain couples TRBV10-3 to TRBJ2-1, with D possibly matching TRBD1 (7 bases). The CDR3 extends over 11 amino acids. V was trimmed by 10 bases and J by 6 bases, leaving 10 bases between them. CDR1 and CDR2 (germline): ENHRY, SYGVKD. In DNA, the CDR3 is TGTGCCACCCAGGGGGGCAATGAGCAGTTCTTC. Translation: CATQGGNEQFF.

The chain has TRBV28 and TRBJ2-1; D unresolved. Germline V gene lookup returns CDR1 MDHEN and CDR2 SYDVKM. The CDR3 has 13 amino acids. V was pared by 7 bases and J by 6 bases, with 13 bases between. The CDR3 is CASTPRQFNEQFF. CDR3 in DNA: TGTGCCAGCACCCCCAGGCAGTTCAATGAGCAGTTCTTC.

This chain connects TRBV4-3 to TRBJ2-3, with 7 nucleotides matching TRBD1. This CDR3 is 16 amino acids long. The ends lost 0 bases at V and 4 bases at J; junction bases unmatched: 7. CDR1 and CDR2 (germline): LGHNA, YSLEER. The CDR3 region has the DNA TGCGCCAGCAGCCAAGATCTGGGTCAGGGGGCAGATACGCAGTATTTT. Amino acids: CASSQDLGQGADTQYF.

The CDR3 here is CASSPPGGSPLHF. The DNA of the CDR3 is TGTGCCAGTAGTCCGCCGGGGGGATCACCCCTCCACTTT. The J gene is TRBJ1-6, the V gene TRBV19, with D maybe TRBD1 (5 bases). With 5 bases removed from V and 10 bases from J, the gap between germline ends came to 12 bases. CDR3 length equals 13 residues. The germline V gene has CDR1 LNHDA and CDR2 SQIVND (reference sequence).

Here the CDR3 DNA reads TGTGCCAGCGGGGGACTAGCGGGACCCAATGAGCAGTTCTTC. Its protein is CASGGLAGPNEQFF. The gene calls are TRBV6-5 and TRBJ2-1, with 13 bases identical to TRBD2. V was clipped by 8 bases and J by 6 bases; unmatched bases: 4. The CDR3 totals 14 residues. Germline loops: CDR1 MNHEY, CDR2 SVGAGI.

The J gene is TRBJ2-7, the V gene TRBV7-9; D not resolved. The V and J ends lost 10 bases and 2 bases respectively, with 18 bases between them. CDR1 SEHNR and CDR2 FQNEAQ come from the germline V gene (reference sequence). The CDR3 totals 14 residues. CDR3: CATPNLTRPYEQYF. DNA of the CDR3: TGTGCCACCCCGAACCTGACGAGGCCCTACGAGCAGTACTTC.

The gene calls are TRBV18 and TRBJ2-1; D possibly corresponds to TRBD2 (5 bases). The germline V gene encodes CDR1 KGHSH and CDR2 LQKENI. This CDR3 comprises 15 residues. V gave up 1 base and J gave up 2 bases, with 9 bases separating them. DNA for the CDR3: TGTGCCAGCTCACCACTTGACGGGGCCTACAATGAGCAGTTCTTC. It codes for CASSPLDGAYNEQFF.

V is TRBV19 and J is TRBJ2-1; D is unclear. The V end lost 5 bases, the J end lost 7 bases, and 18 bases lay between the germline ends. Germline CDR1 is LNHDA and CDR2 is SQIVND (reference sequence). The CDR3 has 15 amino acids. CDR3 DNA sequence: TGTGCCAGTAGTGCGAGTGGCCAATTGAGGAATGAGCAGTTCTTC. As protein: CASSASGQLRNEQFF.

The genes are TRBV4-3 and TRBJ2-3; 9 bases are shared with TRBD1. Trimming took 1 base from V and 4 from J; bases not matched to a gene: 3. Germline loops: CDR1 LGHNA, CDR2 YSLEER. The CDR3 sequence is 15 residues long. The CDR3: CASSQGTGEADTQYF. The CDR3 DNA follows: TGCGCCAGCAGCCAAGGGACAGGGGAAGCAGATACGCAGTATTTT.

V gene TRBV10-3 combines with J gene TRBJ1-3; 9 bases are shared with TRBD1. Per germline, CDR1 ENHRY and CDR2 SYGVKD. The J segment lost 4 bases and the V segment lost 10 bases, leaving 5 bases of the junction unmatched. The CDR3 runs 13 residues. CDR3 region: CATGTGRGNTIYF. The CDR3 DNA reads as TGTGCCACCGGGACAGGGCGGGGAAACACCATATATTTT.

CDR3 bases: TGCAGCGTTGAAATGGAAAACAGGGAGAGTGGCATACAGTTCTTC. The encoded protein is CSVEMENRESGIQFF. This chain links TRBV29-1 with TRBJ2-1, with a possible D match to TRBD1 (6 bases). The germline V gene encodes CDR1 SQVTM and CDR2 ANQGSEA. Deletions cut 2 bases from V and 13 bases from J, with 24 bases between. The CDR3 has 15 residues.

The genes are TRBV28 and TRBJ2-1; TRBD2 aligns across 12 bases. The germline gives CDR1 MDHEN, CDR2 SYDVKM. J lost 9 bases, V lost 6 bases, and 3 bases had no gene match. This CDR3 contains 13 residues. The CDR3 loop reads CASSGLAGTEQFF. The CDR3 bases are TGTGCCAGCAGCGGACTAGCGGGAACTGAGCAGTTCTTC.

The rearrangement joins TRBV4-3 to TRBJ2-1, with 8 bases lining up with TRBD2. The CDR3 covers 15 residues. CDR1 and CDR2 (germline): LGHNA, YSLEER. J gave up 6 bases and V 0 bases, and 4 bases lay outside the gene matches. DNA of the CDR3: TGCGCCAGCAGCCAAGAGGGAGCGGGGGTCAATGAGCAGTTCTTC. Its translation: CASSQEGAGVNEQFF.

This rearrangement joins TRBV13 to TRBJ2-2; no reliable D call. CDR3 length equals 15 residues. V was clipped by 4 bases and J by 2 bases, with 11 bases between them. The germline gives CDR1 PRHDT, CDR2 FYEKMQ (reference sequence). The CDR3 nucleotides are TGTGCCAGCAGCTCTCTTGCTAAAAACACCGGGGAGCTGTTTTTT. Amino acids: CASSSLAKNTGELFF.

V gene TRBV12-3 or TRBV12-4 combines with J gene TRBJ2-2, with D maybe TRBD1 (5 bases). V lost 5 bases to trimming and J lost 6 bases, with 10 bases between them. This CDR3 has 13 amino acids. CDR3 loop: CASSGRVAGELFF. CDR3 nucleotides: TGTGCCAGCAGTGGCAGGGTTGCCGGGGAGCTGTTTTTT.

The CDR3, as DNA: TGCAGCGTTGCCCGCGGCACTGAAGCTTTCTTT. Encoded protein: CSVARGTEAFF. The chain has TRBV29-1 and TRBJ1-1, with D hard to call. Between the trimmed V and J ends, which lost 4 bases and 4 bases, there was a span of 7 bases. The germline V gene has CDR1 SQVTM and CDR2 ANQGSEA. The CDR3 runs to 11 residues.

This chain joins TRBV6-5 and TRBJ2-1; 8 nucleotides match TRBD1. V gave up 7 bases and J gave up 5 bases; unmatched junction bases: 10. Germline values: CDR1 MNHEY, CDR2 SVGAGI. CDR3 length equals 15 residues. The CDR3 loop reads CASISGQGVHNEQFF. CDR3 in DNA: TGTGCCAGCATTTCCGGACAGGGAGTCCACAATGAGCAGTTCTTC.

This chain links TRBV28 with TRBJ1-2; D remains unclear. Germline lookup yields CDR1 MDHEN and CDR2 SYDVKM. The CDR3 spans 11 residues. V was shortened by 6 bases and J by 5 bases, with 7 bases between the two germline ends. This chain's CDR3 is CASRGRYGYTF. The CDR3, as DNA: TGTGCCAGCAGGGGGAGGTATGGCTACACCTTC.

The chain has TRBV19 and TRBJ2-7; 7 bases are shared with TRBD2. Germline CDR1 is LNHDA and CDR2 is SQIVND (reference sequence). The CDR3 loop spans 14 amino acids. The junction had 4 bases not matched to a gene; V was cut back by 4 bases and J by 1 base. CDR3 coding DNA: TGTGCCAGTAGTACGCTAGCGGCTTCCTACGAGCAGTACTTC. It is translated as CASSTLAASYEQYF.

The CDR3 coding sequence is TGTGCCAGCAGCTACAGGGCCGCAACTAATGAAAAACTGTTTTTT. It translates to CASSYRAATNEKLFF. The chain combines TRBV14 with TRBJ1-4, with TRBD1 as a possible D gene (6 bases). V was shortened by 5 bases and J by 0 bases, with 10 bases between the two germline ends. CDR1 and CDR2 from the germline V gene are SGHDN and FVKESK. The CDR3 runs 15 residues.

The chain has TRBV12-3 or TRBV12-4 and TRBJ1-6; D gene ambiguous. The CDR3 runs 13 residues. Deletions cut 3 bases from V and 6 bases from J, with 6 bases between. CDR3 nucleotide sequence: TGTGCCAGCAGTTTCTCCCTTAATTCACCCCTCCACTTT. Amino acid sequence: CASSFSLNSPLHF.

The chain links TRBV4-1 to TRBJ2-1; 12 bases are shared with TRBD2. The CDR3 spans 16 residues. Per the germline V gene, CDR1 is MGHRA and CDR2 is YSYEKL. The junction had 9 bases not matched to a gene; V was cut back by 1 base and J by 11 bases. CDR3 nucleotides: TGCGCCAGCAGCCAAGGAATGAGACTAGCGGGAGTAAAGCAGTTCTTC. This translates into CASSQGMRLAGVKQFF.

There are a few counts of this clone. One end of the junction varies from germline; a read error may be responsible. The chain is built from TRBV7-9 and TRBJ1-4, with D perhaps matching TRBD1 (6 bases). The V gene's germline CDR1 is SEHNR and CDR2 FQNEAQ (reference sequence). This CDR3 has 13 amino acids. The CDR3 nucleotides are TGTGCGACCAATACAGGGAGGGATGAAAAACTGCTTTTT. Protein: CATNTGRDEKLLF.

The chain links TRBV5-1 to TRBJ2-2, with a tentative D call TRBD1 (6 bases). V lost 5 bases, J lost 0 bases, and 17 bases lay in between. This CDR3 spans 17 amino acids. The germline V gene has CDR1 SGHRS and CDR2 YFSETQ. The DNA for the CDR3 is TGCGCCAGCAGTCATGCACAGGGAAGCACGAACACCGGGGAGCTGTTTTTT. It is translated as CASSHAQGSTNTGELFF.

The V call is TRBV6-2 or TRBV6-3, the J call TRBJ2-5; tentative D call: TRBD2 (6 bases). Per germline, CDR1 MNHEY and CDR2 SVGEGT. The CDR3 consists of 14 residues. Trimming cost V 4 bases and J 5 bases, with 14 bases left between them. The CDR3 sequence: CASSFQTRTETQYF. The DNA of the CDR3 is TGTGCCAGCAGTTTCCAGACTAGGACGGAGACCCAGTACTTC.